These 24 T cell receptor beta chains came from one sample sequenced in a study of neurological immune-mediated disorders. TCRdb reprocessed the 5' RACE reads with MiXCR, giving one entry per CDR3 protein. The repertoire has 65,000 to 85,000 distinct CDR3 sequences, 2.5% to 4% of them found once; the top ten carry 4.5% to 6.5%. Sequencing was carried out using PBMCs. Source of these receptors: a woman aged 45-65 years with multiple sclerosis.

This clonotype was detected many times. The chain couples TRBV7-2 to TRBJ1-1; D remains unclear. Trimming took off 6 bases at V and 3 bases at J, with 11 bases between the two ends. Germline lookup yields CDR1 SGHTA and CDR2 FQGNSA. The CDR3 sequence is 13 residues long. The CDR3 DNA reads as TGTGCCAGCAGGCCCTTAGGGCACACTGAAGCTTTCTTT. Amino acids: CASRPLGHTEAFF.

This clonotype was recorded at least ten times. V is TRBV20-1 and J is TRBJ2-3; the match to TRBD1 covers 7 bases. This CDR3 region has 16 residues. The V segment lost 3 bases and the J segment 3 bases; nucleotides outside the gene matches: 12. The germline V gene has CDR1 DFQATT and CDR2 SNEGSKA (reference sequence). Written as DNA, the CDR3 is TGCAGTGCTAGTCAACGCTCAGGGGGAATTACAGATACGCAGTATTTT. Protein: CSASQRSGGITDTQYF.

This clonotype was observed at least ten times. The chain is built from TRBV20-1 and TRBJ1-1; D remains ambiguous. Germline CDR1 and CDR2: DFQATT and SNEGSKA (reference sequence). The length of the CDR3 is 12 residues. With 1 base removed from V and 4 bases from J, the gap between germline ends came to 7 bases. CDR3 nucleotides: TGCAGTGCTAGAGGCGGTAGCACTGAAGCTTTCTTT. This codes for CSARGGSTEAFF.

There are many counts of this clonotype. The genes are TRBV4-2 and TRBJ1-6, with D maybe TRBD1 (5 bases). The CDR3 consists of 14 residues. V shed 1 base and J shed 8 bases, with 9 bases lying between them. Germline lookup yields CDR1 LGHNA and CDR2 YNFKEQ. The CDR3 bases are TGTGCCAGCAGCCAAGTGGGGGTCGATTCACCCCTCCACTTT. Translating gives CASSQVGVDSPLHF.

This clonotype was seen ten or more times. The gene calls are TRBV20-1 and TRBJ2-1; D might be TRBD1 or TRBD2, each matching 5 bases. V lost 0 bases and J lost 0, with 12 bases in between. CDR3 length: 16 residues. Per germline, CDR1 DFQATT and CDR2 SNEGSKA (reference sequence). The CDR3 loop reads CSARDTGPSSYNEQFF. CDR3 nucleotides: TGCAGTGCTAGAGATACGGGACCCAGCTCCTACAATGAGCAGTTCTTC.

This clonotype was seen ten or more times. The chain couples TRBV27 to TRBJ1-4, with D possibly matching TRBD1 (6 bases). The CDR3 length is 15 residues. V was clipped by 4 bases and J by 5 bases, with 14 bases between them. CDR1 is MNHEY, CDR2 SMNVEV, per germline (reference sequence). The DNA of the CDR3 is TGTGCCAGCAGTTCGATACAGGGTTTAAATGAAAAACTGTTTTTT. Protein: CASSSIQGLNEKLFF.

In its sample, this clonotype was seen many times. V usage is TRBV4-2 and J usage is TRBJ2-3; 9 bases line up with TRBD2. The CDR3 is 16 residues long. Trimming at V came to 5 bases and at J to 1 base, leaving 7 bases not matched to a gene. The germline V gene has CDR1 LGHNA and CDR2 YNFKEQ. CDR3: CASSAGSSGGTDTQYF. CDR3 nucleotides: TGTGCCAGCAGCGCGGGGTCTAGCGGGGGCACAGATACGCAGTATTTT.

This clonotype was found many times. The chain uses TRBV20-1 and TRBJ2-1; 7 nucleotides line up with TRBD2. Germline trimming cut 5 bases from V and 3 bases from J; bases unmatched to any gene: 4. Germline V gene data show CDR1 as DFQATT and CDR2 as SNEGSKA (reference sequence). The CDR3 sequence is 13 residues long. The CDR3 coding sequence is TGCAGTGCTGCGAGCGGGGACTACAATGAGCAGTTCTTC. This sequence encodes CSAASGDYNEQFF.

This clonotype was observed at least ten times. The gene calls are TRBV20-1 and TRBJ1-5; a possible D gene is TRBD1 (5 bases). This CDR3 contains 14 residues. Germline V CDR1 and CDR2: DFQATT, SNEGSKA (reference sequence). V lost 5 bases and J 4 bases, leaving 15 bases between the germline ends. The CDR3 loop is CSAGGGWSNQPQHF. The CDR3 DNA reads as TGCAGTGCTGGGGGTGGTTGGAGTAATCAGCCCCAGCATTTT.

At least ten counts were recorded for this clonotype. V usage is TRBV5-1 and J usage is TRBJ1-2; the D is unclear. Germline CDR1 is SGHRS and CDR2 is YFSETQ. The CDR3 has 13 amino acids. The germline V and J ends were trimmed by 5 bases and 8 bases, with 16 bases remaining between them. CDR3 sequence (DNA): TGCGCCAGCAGGTCGGACGGCGATCGCGGCTACACCTTC. Protein sequence: CASRSDGDRGYTF.

This clonotype was detected many times. The gene calls are TRBV10-3 and TRBJ2-7, with 10 bases identical to TRBD1. Germline V gene lookup returns CDR1 ENHRY and CDR2 SYGVKD. The CDR3 length is 13 residues. Trimming took 6 bases from V and 4 from J; bases not matched to a gene: 3. CDR3 residues: CAISRTGGYEQYV. The CDR3 DNA reads TGTGCCATCAGCCGGACAGGGGGGTACGAGCAGTACGTC.

In its sample, this clonotype was seen many times. This rearrangement joins TRBV20-1 to TRBJ2-7, with D perhaps matching TRBD1 (6 bases). This CDR3 spans 13 amino acids. The germline V gene encodes CDR1 DFQATT and CDR2 SNEGSKA (reference sequence). V dropped 6 bases and J dropped 0 bases, with 12 bases sitting between them. CDR3 nucleotide sequence: TGCAGTGCCCGGACAGCGAGCTCCTACGAGCAGTACTTC. Residues: CSARTASSYEQYF.

Remarks on this clonotype: This may come from a read error, since a much larger clone is one base off. The chain employs TRBV20-1 and TRBJ1-6, with D perhaps matching TRBD1 (6 bases). V was clipped by 7 bases and J by 10 bases, with 17 bases between them. This CDR3 is built from 13 residues. Germline assignment: CDR1 DFQATT and CDR2 SNEGSKA (reference sequence). The CDR3 DNA is TGCAGTGACCAGCCAGGGGTACGGTCACCCCTCCACTTT. Protein sequence: CSDQPGVRSPLHF.

This clonotype has ten or more counts. This chain connects TRBV11-2 to TRBJ2-1; D is perhaps TRBD2 (6 bases). The V end was cut by 4 bases, the J end by 2 bases, with 15 bases between. Germline CDR1 reads SGHAT; CDR2 reads FQNNGV. This CDR3 has 16 residues. CDR3 bases: TGTGCCAGCAGCTCCGCCGCGGGGATGACCTACAATGAGCAGTTCTTC. Protein: CASSSAAGMTYNEQFF.

The sample holds many counts of this clonotype. The genes are TRBV6-5 and TRBJ2-5; D remains ambiguous. The V end was cut by 2 bases, the J end by 5 bases, with 9 bases between. The V gene's germline CDR1 is MNHEY and CDR2 SVGAGI. The CDR3 runs 13 residues. As DNA, the CDR3 is TGTGCCAGCAGTTACGCCAGTGTGGAGACCCAGTACTTC. Translated, it gives CASSYASVETQYF.

This clonotype was counted at least ten times. The gene calls are TRBV7-2 and TRBJ1-2; TRBD1 aligns across 7 bases. CDR3 size: 15 residues. Germline CDR1 SGHTA, CDR2 FQGNSA. J gave up 4 bases and V 5 bases, and 10 bases lay outside the gene matches. The CDR3 loop is CASSPDRENFYGYTF. The CDR3 DNA is TGTGCCAGCAGCCCAGACAGGGAGAACTTCTATGGCTACACCTTC.

This clonotype came up many times. The rearrangement links TRBV20-1 to TRBJ1-5; D uncertain. The CDR3 sequence is 13 residues long. V lost 6 bases to trimming and J lost 7 bases, with 16 bases between them. CDR1 and CDR2 from the germline V gene are DFQATT and SNEGSKA (reference sequence). CDR3 DNA: TGCAGTGCAACTCCCGGTTTGAACCAGCCCCAGCATTTT. This codes for CSATPGLNQPQHF.

There are many counts of this clonotype. J is TRBJ2-5 and V is TRBV7-9; D unresolved. In germline, CDR1 is SEHNR, CDR2 FQNEAQ (reference sequence). With 6 bases removed from V and 6 bases from J, the gap between germline ends came to 11 bases. The CDR3 totals 12 residues. The CDR3 reads CASSFDIQTQYF. CDR3 sequence (DNA): TGTGCCAGCAGTTTTGACATACAGACCCAGTACTTC. The full variable domain, rest sourced from reference TRBV7-9 and TRBJ2-5, is DTGVSQNPRHKITKRGQNVTFRCDPISEHNRLYWYRQTLGQGPEFLTYFQNEAQLEKSRLLSDRFSAERPKGSFSTLEIQRTEQGDSAMYLCASSFDIQTQYFGPGTRLLVL.

About this clonotype itself: The junction shows a germline mismatch at one end, possibly a read error. The CDR3: CASRVGADAQYF. CDR3 DNA: TGTGCCAGCAGGGTGGGTGCAGATGCGCAGTATTTT. The chain has TRBV2 and TRBJ2-3; D gene uncertain. The CDR3 loop spans 12 amino acids. Germline lookup yields CDR1 SNHLY and CDR2 FYNNEI.

This clonotype was picked up many times. The rearrangement links TRBV7-8 to TRBJ1-5, with 9 bases lining up with TRBD1. This CDR3 comprises 15 residues. CDR1 SGHVS and CDR2 FQNEAQ come from the germline V gene. The V gene end was trimmed by 1 base and the J gene end by 6 bases; junction bases not matched to a gene: 4. The CDR3, as DNA: TGTGCCAGCAGCTTAGACAGGGGGCTAGGTCAGCCCCAGCATTTT. It codes for CASSLDRGLGQPQHF.

This clonotype was picked up many times. The CDR3 reads CASSRDSGATQYF. The CDR3 DNA reads TGTGCCAGCAGCCGGGACTCCGGAGCTACGCAGTATTTT. The chain couples TRBV7-8 to TRBJ2-3, with TRBD2 as a possible D gene (6 bases). Per the germline V gene, CDR1 is SGHVS and CDR2 is FQNEAQ. Trimming removed 5 bases at V and 8 bases at J, with 14 bases between. The CDR3 sequence is 13 residues long.

This clonotype occurred many times. The CDR3 DNA reads TGTGCCAGCAGCTGGGGACAGGGCCGCTCCTACGAGCAGTACTTC. Residues: CASSWGQGRSYEQYF. The gene calls are TRBV5-6 and TRBJ2-7; the match to TRBD1 covers 9 bases. This CDR3 is built from 15 residues. In germline, CDR1 is SGHDT, CDR2 YYEEEE. V trimming: 3 bases; J trimming: 0 bases; junction bases outside the gene matches: 4.

The genes are TRBV5-6 and TRBJ2-2; the D gene is possibly TRBD1 (5 bases). V shed 5 bases and J shed 8 bases, with 13 bases lying between them. This CDR3 spans 13 amino acids. CDR1 and CDR2 from the germline V gene are SGHDT and YYEEEE. The CDR3 here is CASSQDTIGELFF. DNA for the CDR3: TGTGCCAGCAGTCAGGACACTATTGGGGAGCTGTTTTTT.

The table lists this clonotype with many counts. The chain recombines TRBV6-5 with TRBJ1-6; D ambiguous. The CDR3 covers 17 residues. CDR1 MNHEY and CDR2 SVGAGI come from the germline V gene. V was trimmed by 0 bases and J by 10 bases, leaving 19 bases between them. The CDR3 region is CASSYSISRQLGSPLHF. The CDR3 DNA sequence: TGTGCCAGCAGTTACTCGATTTCGCGACAACTTGGCTCACCCCTCCACTTT.